The entry below gives a single T cell receptor (beta chain) sequence along with its context. This receptor's antigen is unknown. Qualities for individual bases were not recorded, and no much larger clone is one base off. The data originate from a study of identical twins (TCRdb year 2016). The study in broad terms: To test whether fetal clonotypes persist, the study used deep sequencing on TCR alpha and beta repertoires from monozygotic twins, unrelated adults of various ages, and cord blood. To rule out contamination, the twin experiments were replicated at different times with different library preparation protocols. The research as a whole found: Out-of-frame TCR alpha sharing in monozygotic twins was systematically underestimated by recombination models, whereas sharing between unrelated individuals was in agreement with the recombination models. Compared with coincidental sharing between unrelated individuals, out-of-frame TCR alpha sequences shared between twins had an excess of sequences with low generation probability. Conclusions relied on cross-sectional statistical analysis, since the same donors could not be followed over many years. A weaker excess of twin sharing was found in beta out-of-frame sequences because the signal-to-noise ratio was lowered by fewer shared sequences. Fewer insertions were carried by abundant cord blood beta clonotypes, a similar but weaker trend appeared in young adult naive repertoires, and no such trend appeared in memory repertoires. Zero-insertion analyses could be partly confounded by invariant T cells such as MAIT and iNKT, although diverse VJ usage argued against such confounding for most clonotypes.

All donors were healthy Caucasians. Three pairs of female monozygotic twins, all aged about 18 to 29 years, were included in the twin cohort. RNA for TCR libraries was isolated from peripheral blood mononuclear cells. Looking up the germline V gene (reference sequence) yields CDR1 LNHDA and CDR2 SQIVND. The cysteine opens and the phenylalanine closes a CDR3 of 19 amino acids. Only the CDR3 DNA stays, 57 bases, in frame from base 1. Ends trimmed: V by 5 bases, J by 3 bases; bases unmatched to a gene: 17. The library was prepared using 5' RACE. TCRdb records Illumina HiSeq 2000 as the sequencer. Template switching added a universal primer binding site, and the final cDNA carried a unique molecular identifier that allowed TCR cDNA molecules to be counted accurately. Specific primers in the conserved constant-segment region were used to synthesize first-strand cDNA for TCR alpha and beta chains. To control for contamination, every cDNA library carried two barcodes: a SMART-Mk sample barcode plus Illumina barcodes. TruSeq adapter sequences along with Illumina sample barcodes were introduced in two successive PCR steps. The Illumina HiSeq platform was used with custom primers to sequence TCR alpha and beta cDNA libraries. As for the authors' bioinformatics: MiGEC processed the raw reads to extract unique molecular identifiers, while MiXCR was used to determine the CDR3 positions. For each individual, recombination models were inferred using an EM algorithm with the repgenHMM and IGoR tools. The tcR package in R was used for shared clonotype analysis, with sharing normalized by the product of cloneset sizes. To study raw recombination without the effects of thymic and clonal selection, out-of-frame nonproductive sequences were analyzed. TCRdb cleaned the public reads at Q25 with fastp, built clones with MiXCR and kept in-frame beta chains. A single entry per CDR3 protein holds the most common genes and DNA from its merged rows. The V and J calls here are based on TCRdb, not the publication. Within this sample are 450,000 to 650,000 distinct CDR3 sequences, with approximately 10% of them counted one time only. The top ten constitute 2.5% to 3.5% of the sample.

The sample was also reused in another study, on yellow fever vaccine responses in identical twins. Per that second paper: According to the authors, the vaccine-induced T cell response in identical twins seemed to be partly convergent and partly specific to each individual. Focusing on identical twins, the study followed the T cell clones that responded to the vaccine, and did so with precision.

Sample: PBMCs. This receptor was identified in a woman in her late teens or twenties in good health. The rearrangement joined TRBV19 to TRBJ2-1, with 9 bases in between that match TRBD1. In nucleotides, the sequence is TGTGCCAGTAGTGAAACTCCGGGACAGGGCCGAAGATTCTACAATGAGCAGTTCTTC. This translates into CASSETPGQGRRFYNEQFF.